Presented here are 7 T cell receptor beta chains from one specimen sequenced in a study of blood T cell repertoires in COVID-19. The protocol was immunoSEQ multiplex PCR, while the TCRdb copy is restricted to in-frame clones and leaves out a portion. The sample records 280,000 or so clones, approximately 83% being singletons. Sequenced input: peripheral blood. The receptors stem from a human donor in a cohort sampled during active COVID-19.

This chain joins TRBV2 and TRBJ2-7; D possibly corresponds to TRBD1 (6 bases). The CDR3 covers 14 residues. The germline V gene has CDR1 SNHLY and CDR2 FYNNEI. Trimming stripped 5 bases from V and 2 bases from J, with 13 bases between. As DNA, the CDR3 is TGTGCCAGCAGTAGGACAGTACCGACCTACGAGCAGTACTTC. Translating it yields CASSRTVPTYEQYF. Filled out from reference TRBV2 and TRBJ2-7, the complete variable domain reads EPEVTQTPSHQVTQMGQEVILRCVPISNHLYFYWYRQILGQKVEFLVSFYNNEISEKSEIFDDQFSVERPDGSNFTLKIRSTKLEDSAMYFCASSRTVPTYEQYFGPGTRLTVT.

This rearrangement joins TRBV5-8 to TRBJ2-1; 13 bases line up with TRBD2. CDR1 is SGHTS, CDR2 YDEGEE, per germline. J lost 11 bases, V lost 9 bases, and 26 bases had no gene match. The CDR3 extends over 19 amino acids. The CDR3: CATSIRTSGSFKRWTQQFF. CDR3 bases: TGTGCCACCTCAATCCGGACTAGCGGGAGTTTTAAGCGGTGGACCCAGCAGTTCTTC.

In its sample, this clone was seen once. CDR3 residues: CASSADSREAFF. The CDR3, as DNA: TGCGCCAGCAGCGCCGACAGCCGCGAAGCTTTCTTT. The rearrangement links TRBV5-1 to TRBJ1-1, with D maybe TRBD1 (5 bases). The CDR3 has 12 amino acids. V lost 4 bases to trimming and J lost 8 bases, with 12 bases between them. The germline V gene encodes CDR1 SGHRS and CDR2 YFSETQ.

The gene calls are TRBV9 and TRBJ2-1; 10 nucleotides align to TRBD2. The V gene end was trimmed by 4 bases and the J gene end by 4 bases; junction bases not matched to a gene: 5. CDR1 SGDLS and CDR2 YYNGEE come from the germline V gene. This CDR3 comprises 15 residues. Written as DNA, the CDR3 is TGTGCCAGCAGCACCTCTAGCGGGAGTTACAATGAGCAGTTCTTC. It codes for CASSTSSGSYNEQFF.

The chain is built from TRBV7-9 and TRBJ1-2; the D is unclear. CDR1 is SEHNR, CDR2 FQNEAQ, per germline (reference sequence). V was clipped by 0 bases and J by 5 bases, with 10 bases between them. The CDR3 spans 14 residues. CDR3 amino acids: CASSLAGRRYGYTF. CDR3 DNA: TGTGCCAGCAGCTTAGCAGGGAGGAGGTATGGCTACACCTTC.

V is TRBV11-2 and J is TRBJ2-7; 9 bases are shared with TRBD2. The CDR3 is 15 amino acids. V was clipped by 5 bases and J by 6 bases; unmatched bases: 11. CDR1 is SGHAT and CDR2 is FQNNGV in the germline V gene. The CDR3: CASSRDSGRLSEQYF. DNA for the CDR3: TGTGCCAGCAGCCGAGATAGCGGGAGACTTTCCGAGCAGTACTTC.

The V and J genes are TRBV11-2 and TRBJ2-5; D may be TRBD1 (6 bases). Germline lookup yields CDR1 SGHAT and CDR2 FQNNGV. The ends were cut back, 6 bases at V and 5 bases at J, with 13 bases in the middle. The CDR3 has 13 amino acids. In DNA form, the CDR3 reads TGTGCCAGCAGGCTACAGGGCGGCGAGACCCAGTACTTC. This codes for CASRLQGGETQYF. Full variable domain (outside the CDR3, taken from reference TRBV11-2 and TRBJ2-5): EAGVAQSPRYKIIEKRQSVAFWCNPISGHATLYWYQQILGQGPKLLIQFQNNGVVDDSQLPKDRFSAERLKGVDSTLKIQPAKLEDSAVYLCASRLQGGETQYFGPGTRLLVL.